This T cell receptor (beta chain) was sequenced for a study of cytomegalovirus exposure and HLA in healthy donors. The donors were in the approximately 120-subject validation cohort; that cohort was separate from the roughly 700-subject first cohort. Repertoires were generated with immunoSEQ multiplex PCR, while TCRdb's copy carries only in-frame clones and drops some. In the table there are more than 85,000 clones, roughly 90% of which are singletons. Comments on this clone: The antigen is unknown.

Looked up from germline, CDR1 is SNHLY and CDR2 is FYNNEI. The CDR3 runs to 16 residues. V shed 5 bases and J shed 4 bases, with 17 bases lying between them. General observations from the study: Three CMV-associated chains were confirmed in vitro to be specific for CMV antigens. The TCR clusters that emerged in the first cohort tended, a later analysis found, to co-occur in the 110 or so validation repertoires. Reportedly, diagnosis of cytomegalovirus status by the classifier showed high specificity and sensitivity.

The rearrangement joins TRBV2 to TRBJ2-2, with D maybe TRBD1 (5 bases). Sequenced input: PBMCs. The TCR was taken from a woman aged 30 to 39 in good health and CMV-seropositive. CDR3 in DNA: TGTGCCAGCAGTCAGGGCTTGGGTATTGGCACCGGGGAGCTGTTTTTT. The encoded protein is CASSQGLGIGTGELFF.